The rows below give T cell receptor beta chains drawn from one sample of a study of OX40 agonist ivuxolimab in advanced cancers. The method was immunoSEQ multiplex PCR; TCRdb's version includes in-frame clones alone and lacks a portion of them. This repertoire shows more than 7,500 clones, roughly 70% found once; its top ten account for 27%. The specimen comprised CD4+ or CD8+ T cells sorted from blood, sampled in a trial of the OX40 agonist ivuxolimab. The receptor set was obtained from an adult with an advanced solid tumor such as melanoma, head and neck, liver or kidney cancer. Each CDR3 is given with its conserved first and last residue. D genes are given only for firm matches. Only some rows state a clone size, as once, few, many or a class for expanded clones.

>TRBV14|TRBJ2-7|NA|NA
CASSPGVGISYEQYF
TGTGCCAGCAGCCCTGGAGTCGGGATCTCCTACGAGCAGTACTTC
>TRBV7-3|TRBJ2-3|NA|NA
CASSLGPGVDTQYF
TGTGCCAGCAGCTTGGGTCCAGGTGTAGATACGCAGTATTTT
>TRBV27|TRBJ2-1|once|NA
CASSRTWSSYNEQFF
TGTGCCAGCAGTCGGACCTGGTCGTCCTACAATGAGCAGTTCTTC
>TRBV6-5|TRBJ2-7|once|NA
CASSPSYEQYF
TGTGCCAGCAGTCCATCCTACGAGCAGTACTTC
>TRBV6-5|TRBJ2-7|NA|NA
CASRLQGSYEQYF
TGTGCCAGCCGCCTTCAGGGTTCGTACGAGCAGTACTTC
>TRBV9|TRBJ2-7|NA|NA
CASSGSNSRGEQYF
TGTGCCAGCAGCGGGTCTAACTCGAGGGGCGAGCAGTACTTC
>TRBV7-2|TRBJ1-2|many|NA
CASSLGSDGYTF
TGTGCCAGCAGCCTAGGTAGTGATGGCTACACCTTC
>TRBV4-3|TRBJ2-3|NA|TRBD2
CASSQEGGLESTDTQYF
TGCGCCAGCAGCCAAGAGGGGGGACTAGAAAGCACAGATACGCAGTATTTT
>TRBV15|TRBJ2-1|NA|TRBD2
CATSQRIGRGLADNEQFF
TGTGCCACCAGTCAGAGGATAGGGAGGGGACTAGCGGACAATGAGCAGTTCTTC
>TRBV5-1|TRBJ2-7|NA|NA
CASSLDRDFYEQYF
TGCGCCAGCAGCTTGGATCGGGACTTCTACGAGCAGTACTTC
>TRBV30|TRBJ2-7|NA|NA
CAWSVLGGNYEQYF
TGTGCCTGGAGTGTACTTGGAGGGAACTACGAGCAGTACTTC
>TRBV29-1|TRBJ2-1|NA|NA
CSVEGVPQALNEQFF
TGCAGCGTTGAAGGGGTGCCCCAAGCCCTCAATGAGCAGTTCTTC
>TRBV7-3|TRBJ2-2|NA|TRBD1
CASSSWTGEAGELFF
TGTGCCAGCAGCTCCTGGACAGGGGAGGCCGGGGAGCTGTTTTTT
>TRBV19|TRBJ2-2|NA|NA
CASIPGRGGELFF
TGTGCCAGTATCCCGGGAAGGGGCGGGGAGCTGTTTTTT
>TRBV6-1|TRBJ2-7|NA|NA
CASSEDGTTYEQYF
TGTGCCAGCAGTGAAGACGGCACCACCTACGAGCAGTACTTC
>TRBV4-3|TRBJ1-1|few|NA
CASSQGVGVNTEAFF
TGCGCCAGCAGCCAAGGTGTGGGGGTGAACACTGAAGCTTTCTTT
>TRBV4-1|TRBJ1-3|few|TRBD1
CASSQVGTVSGNTIYF
TGCGCCAGCAGCCAAGTGGGGACAGTCTCTGGAAACACCATATATTTT
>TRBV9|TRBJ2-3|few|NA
CASSVESGYGRRDTQYF
TGTGCCAGCAGCGTAGAAAGCGGGTATGGACGGAGAGATACGCAGTATTTT
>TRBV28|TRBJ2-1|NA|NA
CASSYNEQFF
TGTGCCAGCAGTTACAATGAGCAGTTCTTC
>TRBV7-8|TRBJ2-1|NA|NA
CASSFQGGDPNEQFF
TGTGCCAGCAGCTTCCAAGGGGGAGATCCCAATGAGCAGTTCTTC
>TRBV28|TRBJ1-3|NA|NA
CASNPTRITGNTIYF
TGTGCCAGCAATCCCACACGTATAACTGGAAACACCATATATTTT
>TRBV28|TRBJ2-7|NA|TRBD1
CASSDDRGPSTYEQYF
TGTGCCAGCAGTGACGACAGGGGCCCCTCCACTTACGAGCAGTACTTC
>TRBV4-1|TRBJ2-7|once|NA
CASSGRLTESGEQYF
TGCGCCAGCAGCGGACGACTGACGGAGAGTGGGGAGCAGTACTTC
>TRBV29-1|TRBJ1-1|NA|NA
CSVDLLGANTEAFF
TGCAGCGTTGACTTGCTGGGCGCGAACACTGAAGCTTTCTTT
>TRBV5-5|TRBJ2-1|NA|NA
CASSVRDGPYNEQFF
TGTGCCAGCAGCGTTCGTGACGGACCATACAATGAGCAGTTCTTC
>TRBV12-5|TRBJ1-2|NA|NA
CASGLVSSRTSANYGYTF
TGTGCTAGTGGTTTGGTAAGTTCACGGACATCAGCTAACTATGGCTACACCTTC
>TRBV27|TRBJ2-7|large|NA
CASSGQTSSYEQYF
TGTGCCAGCAGCGGACAGACTAGCTCCTACGAGCAGTACTTC